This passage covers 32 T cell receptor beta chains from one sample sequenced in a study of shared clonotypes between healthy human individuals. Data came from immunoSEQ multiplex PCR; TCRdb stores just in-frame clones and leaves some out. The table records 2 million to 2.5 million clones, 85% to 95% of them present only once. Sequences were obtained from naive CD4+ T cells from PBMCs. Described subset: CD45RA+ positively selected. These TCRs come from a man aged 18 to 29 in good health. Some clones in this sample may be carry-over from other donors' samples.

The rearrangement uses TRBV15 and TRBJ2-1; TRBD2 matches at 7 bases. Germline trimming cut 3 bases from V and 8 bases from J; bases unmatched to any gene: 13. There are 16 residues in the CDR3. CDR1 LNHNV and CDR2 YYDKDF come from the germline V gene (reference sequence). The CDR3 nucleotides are TGTGCCACCAGCAGGGAGTCGGGACTAATCTCTCATGAGCAGTTCTTC. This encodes CATSRESGLISHEQFF.

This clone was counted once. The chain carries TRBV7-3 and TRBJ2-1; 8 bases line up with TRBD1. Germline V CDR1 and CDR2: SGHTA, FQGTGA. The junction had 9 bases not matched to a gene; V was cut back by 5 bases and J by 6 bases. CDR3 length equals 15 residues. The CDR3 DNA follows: TGTGCCAGCAGCCCTGGACAGGGCGGGTCCAATGAGCAGTTCTTC. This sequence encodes CASSPGQGGSNEQFF.

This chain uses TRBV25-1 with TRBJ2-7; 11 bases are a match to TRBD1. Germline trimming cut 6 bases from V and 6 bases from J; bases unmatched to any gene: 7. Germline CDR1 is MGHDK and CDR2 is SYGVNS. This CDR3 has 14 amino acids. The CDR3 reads CASRITGTGGEQYF. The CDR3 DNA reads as TGTGCCAGCAGGATTACCGGGACAGGGGGCGAGCAGTACTTC.

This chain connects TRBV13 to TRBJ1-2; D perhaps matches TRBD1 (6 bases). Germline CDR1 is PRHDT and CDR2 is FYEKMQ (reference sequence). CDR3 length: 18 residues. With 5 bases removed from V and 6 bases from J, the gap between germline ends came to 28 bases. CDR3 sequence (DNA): TGTGCCAGCAGCACCAGGGGAGGTTGGGCAGGGAATGGTGATGGCTACACCTTC. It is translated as CASSTRGGWAGNGDGYTF.

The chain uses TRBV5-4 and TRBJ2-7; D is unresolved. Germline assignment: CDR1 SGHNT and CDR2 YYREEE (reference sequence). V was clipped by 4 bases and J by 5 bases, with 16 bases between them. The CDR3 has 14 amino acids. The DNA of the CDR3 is TGTGCCAGCAGCCCTTGGCCAAAGGTAGACGAGCAGTACTTC. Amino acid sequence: CASSPWPKVDEQYF.

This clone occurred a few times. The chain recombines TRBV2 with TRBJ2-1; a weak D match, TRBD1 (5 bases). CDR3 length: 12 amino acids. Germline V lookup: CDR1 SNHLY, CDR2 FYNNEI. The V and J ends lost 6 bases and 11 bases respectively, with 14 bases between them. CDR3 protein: CASRVDRTKQFF. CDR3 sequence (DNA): TGTGCCAGCAGAGTTGACAGAACTAAGCAGTTCTTC. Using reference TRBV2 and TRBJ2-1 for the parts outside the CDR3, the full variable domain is EPEVTQTPSHQVTQMGQEVILRCVPISNHLYFYWYRQILGQKVEFLVSFYNNEISEKSEIFDDQFSVERPDGSNFTLKIRSTKLEDSAMYFCASRVDRTKQFFGPGTRLTVL.

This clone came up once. CDR3 amino acids: CAWSGTSDEQFF. The CDR3 DNA follows: TGTGCCTGGAGTGGAACTAGCGATGAGCAGTTCTTC. The chain recombines TRBV30 with TRBJ2-1, with 7 bases that match TRBD2. CDR1 GTSNPN and CDR2 SVGIG come from the germline V gene (reference sequence). The CDR3 spans 12 residues. The J segment lost 8 bases and the V segment lost 1 base, leaving 2 bases of the junction unmatched.

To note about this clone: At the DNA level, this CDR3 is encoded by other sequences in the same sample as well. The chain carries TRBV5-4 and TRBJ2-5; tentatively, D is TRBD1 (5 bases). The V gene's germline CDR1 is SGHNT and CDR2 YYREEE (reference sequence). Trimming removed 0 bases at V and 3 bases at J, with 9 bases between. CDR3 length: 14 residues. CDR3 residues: CASSLGGREETQYF. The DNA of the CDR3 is TGTGCCAGCAGCTTGGGGGGCAGGGAAGAGACCCAGTACTTC.

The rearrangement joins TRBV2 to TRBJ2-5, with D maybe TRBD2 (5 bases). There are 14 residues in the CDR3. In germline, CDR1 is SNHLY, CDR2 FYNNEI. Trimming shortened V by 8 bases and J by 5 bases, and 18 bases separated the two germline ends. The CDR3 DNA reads TGTGCCAGCTCCGAAGGGAGCGTCCGGGAGACCCAGTACTTC. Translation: CASSEGSVRETQYF.

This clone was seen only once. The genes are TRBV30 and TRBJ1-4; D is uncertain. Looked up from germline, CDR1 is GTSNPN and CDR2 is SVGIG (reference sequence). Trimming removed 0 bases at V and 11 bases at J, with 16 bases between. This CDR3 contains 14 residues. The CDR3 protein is CAWSVGRRVRKLFF. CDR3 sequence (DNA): TGTGCCTGGAGTGTAGGGAGAAGGGTTCGGAAACTGTTTTTT.

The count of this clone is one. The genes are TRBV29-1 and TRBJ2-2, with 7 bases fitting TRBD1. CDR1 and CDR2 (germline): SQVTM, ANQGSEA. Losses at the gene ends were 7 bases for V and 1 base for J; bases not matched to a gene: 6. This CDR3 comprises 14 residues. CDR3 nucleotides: TGCAGCGCTCGGACAGGCGAGAACACCGGGGAGCTGTTTTTT. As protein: CSARTGENTGELFF.

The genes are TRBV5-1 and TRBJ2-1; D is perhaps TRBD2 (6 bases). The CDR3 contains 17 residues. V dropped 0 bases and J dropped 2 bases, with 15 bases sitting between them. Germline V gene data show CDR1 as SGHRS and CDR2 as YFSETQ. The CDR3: CASSLVRETTTYNEQFF. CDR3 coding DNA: TGCGCCAGCAGCTTGGTACGGGAGACTACCACCTACAATGAGCAGTTCTTC. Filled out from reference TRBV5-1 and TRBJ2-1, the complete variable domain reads KAGVTQTPRYLIKTRGQQVTLSCSPISGHRSVSWYQQTPGQGLQFLFEYFSETQRNKGNFPGRFSGRQFSNSRSEMNVSTLELGDSALYLCASSLVRETTTYNEQFFGPGTRLTVL.

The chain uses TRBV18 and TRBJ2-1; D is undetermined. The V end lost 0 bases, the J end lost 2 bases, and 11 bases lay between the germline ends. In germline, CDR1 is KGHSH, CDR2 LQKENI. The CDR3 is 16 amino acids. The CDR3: CASSPPVYRAYNEQFF. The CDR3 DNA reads TGTGCCAGCTCACCACCGGTCTACAGAGCCTACAATGAGCAGTTCTTC.

For the CDR3, the DNA is TGTGCCAGCAGCTCCCCTGGAGGTCAGCCCCAGCATTTT. Its protein is CASSSPGGQPQHF. The V call is TRBV7-2, the J call TRBJ1-5; D is ambiguous. Germline V gene lookup returns CDR1 SGHTA and CDR2 FQGNSA. The CDR3 loop spans 13 amino acids. With 4 bases removed from V and 6 bases from J, the gap between germline ends came to 10 bases.

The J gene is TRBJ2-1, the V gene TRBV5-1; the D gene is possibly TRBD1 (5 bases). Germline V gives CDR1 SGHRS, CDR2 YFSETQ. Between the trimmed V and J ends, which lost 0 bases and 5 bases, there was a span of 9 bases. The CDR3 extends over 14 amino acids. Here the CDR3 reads CASSLGQKDNEQFF. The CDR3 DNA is TGCGCCAGCAGCTTGGGACAGAAAGACAATGAGCAGTTCTTC. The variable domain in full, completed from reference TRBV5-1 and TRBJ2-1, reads KAGVTQTPRYLIKTRGQQVTLSCSPISGHRSVSWYQQTPGQGLQFLFEYFSETQRNKGNFPGRFSGRQFSNSRSEMNVSTLELGDSALYLCASSLGQKDNEQFFGPGTRLTVL.

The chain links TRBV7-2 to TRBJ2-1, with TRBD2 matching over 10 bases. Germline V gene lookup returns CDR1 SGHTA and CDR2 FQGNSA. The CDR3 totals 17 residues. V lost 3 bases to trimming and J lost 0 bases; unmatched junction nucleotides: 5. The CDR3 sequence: CASSFRTSGSSYNEQFF. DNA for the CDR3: TGTGCCAGCAGCTTTCGGACTAGCGGCAGCTCCTACAATGAGCAGTTCTTC.

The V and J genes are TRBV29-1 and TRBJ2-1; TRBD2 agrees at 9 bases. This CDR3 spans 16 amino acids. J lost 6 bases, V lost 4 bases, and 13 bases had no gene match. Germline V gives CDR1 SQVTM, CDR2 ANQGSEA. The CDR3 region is CSVAGRREGFSNEQFF. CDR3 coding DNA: TGCAGCGTTGCGGGTCGGCGGGAGGGCTTTTCCAATGAGCAGTTCTTC.

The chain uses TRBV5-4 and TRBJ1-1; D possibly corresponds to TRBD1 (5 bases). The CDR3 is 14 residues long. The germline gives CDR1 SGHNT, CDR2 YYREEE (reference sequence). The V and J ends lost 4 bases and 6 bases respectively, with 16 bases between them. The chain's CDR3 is CASSLDSGSPEAFF. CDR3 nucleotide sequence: TGTGCCAGCAGCCTCGACAGTGGGTCACCTGAAGCTTTCTTT. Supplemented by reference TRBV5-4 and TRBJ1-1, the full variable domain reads ETGVTQSPTHLIKTRGQQVTLRCSSQSGHNTVSWYQQALGQGPQFIFQYYREEENGRGNFPPRFSGLQFPNYSSELNVNALELDDSALYLCASSLDSGSPEAFFGQGTRLTVV.

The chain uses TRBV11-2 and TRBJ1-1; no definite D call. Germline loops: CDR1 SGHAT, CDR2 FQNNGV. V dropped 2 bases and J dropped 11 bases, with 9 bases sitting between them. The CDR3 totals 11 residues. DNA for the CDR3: TGTGCCAGCAGCTTAAGGCAGGTCGCTTTCTTT. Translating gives CASSLRQVAFF.

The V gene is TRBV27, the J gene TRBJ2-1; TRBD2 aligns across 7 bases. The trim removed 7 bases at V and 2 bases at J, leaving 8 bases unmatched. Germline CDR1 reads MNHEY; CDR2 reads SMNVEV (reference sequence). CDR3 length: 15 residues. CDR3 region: CASMGGGSTYNEQFF. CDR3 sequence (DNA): TGTGCCAGCATGGGAGGCGGGAGCACCTACAATGAGCAGTTCTTC.

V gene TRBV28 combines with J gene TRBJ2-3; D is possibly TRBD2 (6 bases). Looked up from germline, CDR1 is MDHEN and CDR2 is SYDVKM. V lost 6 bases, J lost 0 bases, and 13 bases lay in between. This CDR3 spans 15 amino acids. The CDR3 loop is CASSQGGLSTDTQYF. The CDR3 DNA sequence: TGTGCCAGCAGCCAAGGAGGGTTAAGCACAGATACGCAGTATTTT.

The CDR3 region is CSDWDRGNTEAFF. The CDR3 nucleotides are TGCAGCGATTGGGACAGGGGGAACACTGAAGCTTTCTTT. The chain couples TRBV29-1 to TRBJ1-1, with 10 nucleotides matching TRBD1. The length of the CDR3 is 13 residues. V dropped 7 bases and J dropped 1; count of bases not matched to a gene: 3. Germline lookup yields CDR1 SQVTM and CDR2 ANQGSEA. Full variable domain (remainder filled in from reference TRBV29-1 and TRBJ1-1): SAVISQKPSRDICQRGTSLTIQCQVDSQVTMMFWYRQQPGQSLTLIATANQGSEATYESGFVIDKFPISRPNLTFSTLTVSNMSPEDSSIYLCSDWDRGNTEAFFGQGTRLTVV.

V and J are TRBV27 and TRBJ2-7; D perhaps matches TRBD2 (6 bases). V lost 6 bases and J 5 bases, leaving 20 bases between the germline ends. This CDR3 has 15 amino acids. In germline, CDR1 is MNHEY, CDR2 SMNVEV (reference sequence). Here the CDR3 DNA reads TGTGCCAGCAGGCCTCTTTTACTAGCTGGGGACGAGCAGTACTTC. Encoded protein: CASRPLLLAGDEQYF.

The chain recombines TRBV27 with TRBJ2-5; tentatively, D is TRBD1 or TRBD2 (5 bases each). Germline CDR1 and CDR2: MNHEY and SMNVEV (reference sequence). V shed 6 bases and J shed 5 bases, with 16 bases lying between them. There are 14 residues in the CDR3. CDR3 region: CASRRRERAETQYF. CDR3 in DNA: TGTGCCAGCAGGCGCAGGGAGCGCGCCGAGACCCAGTACTTC.

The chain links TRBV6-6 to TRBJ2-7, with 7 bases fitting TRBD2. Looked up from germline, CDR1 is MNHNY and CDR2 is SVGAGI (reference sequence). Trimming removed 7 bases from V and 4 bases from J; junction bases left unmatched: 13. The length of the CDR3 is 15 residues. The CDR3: CASTPRGGSLYEQYF. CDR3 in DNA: TGTGCCAGCACCCCGAGGGGCGGGAGTTTGTACGAGCAGTACTTC.

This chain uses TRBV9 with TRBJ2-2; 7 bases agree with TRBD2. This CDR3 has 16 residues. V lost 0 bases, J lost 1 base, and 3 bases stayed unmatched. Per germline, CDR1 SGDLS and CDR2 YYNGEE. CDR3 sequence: CASSVVASGNTGELFF. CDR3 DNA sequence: TGTGCCAGCAGCGTAGTAGCTAGCGGGAACACCGGGGAGCTGTTTTTT. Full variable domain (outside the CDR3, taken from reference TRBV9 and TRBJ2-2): DSGVTQTPKHLITATGQRVTLRCSPRSGDLSVYWYQQSLDQGLQFLIQYYNGEERAKGNILERFSAQQFPDLHSELNLSSLELGDSALYFCASSVVASGNTGELFFGEGSRLTVL.

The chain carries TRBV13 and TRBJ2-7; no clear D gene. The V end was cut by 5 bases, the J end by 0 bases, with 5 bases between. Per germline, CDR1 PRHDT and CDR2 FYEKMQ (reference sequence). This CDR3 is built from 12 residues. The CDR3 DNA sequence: TGTGCCAGCAGCCTCCTCTCCTACGAGCAGTACTTC. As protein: CASSLLSYEQYF.

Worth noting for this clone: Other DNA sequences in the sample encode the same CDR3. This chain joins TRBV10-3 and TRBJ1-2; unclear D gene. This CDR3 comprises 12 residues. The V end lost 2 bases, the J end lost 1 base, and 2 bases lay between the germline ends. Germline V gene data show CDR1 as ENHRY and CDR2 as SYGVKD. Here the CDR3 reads CAISEGNYGYTF. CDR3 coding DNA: TGTGCCATCAGTGAGGGTAACTATGGCTACACCTTC.

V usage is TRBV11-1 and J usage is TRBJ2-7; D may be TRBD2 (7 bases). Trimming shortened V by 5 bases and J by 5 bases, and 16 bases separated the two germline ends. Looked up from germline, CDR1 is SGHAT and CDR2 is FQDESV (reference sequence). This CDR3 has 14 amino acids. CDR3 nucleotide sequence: TGTGCCAGCAGCCGTAGGGGGGGCCTCGACGAGCAGTACTTC. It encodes CASSRRGGLDEQYF.

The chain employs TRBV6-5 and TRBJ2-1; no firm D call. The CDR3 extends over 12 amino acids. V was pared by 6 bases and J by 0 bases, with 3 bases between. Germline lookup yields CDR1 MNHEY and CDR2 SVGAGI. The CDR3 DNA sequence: TGTGCCAGCAGAGTCTCCTACAATGAGCAGTTCTTC. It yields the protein CASRVSYNEQFF.

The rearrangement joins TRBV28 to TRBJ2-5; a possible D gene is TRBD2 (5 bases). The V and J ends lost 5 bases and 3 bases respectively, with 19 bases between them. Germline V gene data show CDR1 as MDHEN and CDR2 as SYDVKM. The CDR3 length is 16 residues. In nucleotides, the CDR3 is TGTGCCAGCAGTGCGGAGCCCGGGATTCGAAAAGAGACCCAGTACTTC. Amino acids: CASSAEPGIRKETQYF. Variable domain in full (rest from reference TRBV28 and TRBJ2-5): DVKVTQSSRYLVKRTGEKVFLECVQDMDHENMFWYRQDPGLGLRLIYFSYDVKMKEKGDIPEGYSVSREKKERFSLILESASTNQTSMYLCASSAEPGIRKETQYFGPGTRLLVL.

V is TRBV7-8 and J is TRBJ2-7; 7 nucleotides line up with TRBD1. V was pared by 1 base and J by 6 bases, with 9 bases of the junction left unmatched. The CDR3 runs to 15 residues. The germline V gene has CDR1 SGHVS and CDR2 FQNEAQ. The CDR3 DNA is TGTGCCAGCAGCTTAGTCGCGACAGGGTTGTCCGAGCAGTACTTC. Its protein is CASSLVATGLSEQYF. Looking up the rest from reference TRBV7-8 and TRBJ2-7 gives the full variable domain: GAGVSQSPRYKVAKRGQDVALRCDPISGHVSLFWYQQALGQGPEFLTYFQNEAQLDKSGLPSDRFFAERPEGSVSTLKIQRTQQEDSAVYLCASSLVATGLSEQYFGPGTRLTVT.